The source of this TCR beta chain is a study of shared clonotypes between healthy human individuals. In the study overall: The plates for each donor numbered three CD4 naive, three CD4 memory, two CD8 naive and one CD8 memory. Whole-study findings and limits: Depth of sequencing was expected to influence donor clonotype sharing.

The input for sorted-subset replicate PCRs was around 0.2 ug DNA, about 30,000 T cell genomes. Some clones are missing from TCRdb's copy, which holds only in-frame ones; the method was immunoSEQ multiplex PCR. The sample carries about 640,000 clones, about two thirds recorded once. On this clone: What it binds is not known.

The sequence was collected from a woman in her twenties or thirties in good health. The sample was memory CD4+ T cells sorted from blood. Subset of the sample: CD45RA-negative fraction.

The CDR3 reads CASSFDGGSINEQYF. CDR3 DNA: TGCGCCAGCAGCTTCGACGGGGGGAGCATCAACGAGCAGTACTTC. The chain uses TRBV5-1 and TRBJ2-7; 7 bases fit TRBD2. The V and J ends lost 2 bases and 5 bases, in that order; junction bases with no gene match: 10. Germline V gives CDR1 SGHRS, CDR2 YFSETQ. This CDR3 is built from 15 residues.